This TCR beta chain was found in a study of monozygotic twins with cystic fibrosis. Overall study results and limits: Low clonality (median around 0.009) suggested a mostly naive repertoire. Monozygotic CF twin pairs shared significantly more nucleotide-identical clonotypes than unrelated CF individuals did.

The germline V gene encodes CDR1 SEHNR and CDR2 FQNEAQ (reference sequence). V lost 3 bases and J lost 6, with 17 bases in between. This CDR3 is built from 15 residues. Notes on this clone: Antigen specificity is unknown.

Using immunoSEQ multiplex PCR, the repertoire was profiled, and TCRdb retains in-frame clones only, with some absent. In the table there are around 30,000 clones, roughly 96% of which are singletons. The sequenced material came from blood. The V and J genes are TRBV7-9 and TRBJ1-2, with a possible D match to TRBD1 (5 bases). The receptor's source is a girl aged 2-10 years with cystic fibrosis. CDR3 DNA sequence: TGTGCCAGCAGCTTGGGTAGGCAGGGCACAGATGGCTACACCTTC. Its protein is CASSLGRQGTDGYTF.